These T cell receptor beta chains were read from a single sample in a study of blood T cell repertoires in COVID-19. The assay was immunoSEQ multiplex PCR, and TCRdb's table has in-frame clones only and misses some. The sample carries around 98,000 clones, approximately 82% recorded once. The sample consisted of peripheral blood. The receptors originated from a man between 65 and 85 years old with active or convalescent COVID-19. Each CDR3 is given with its conserved first and last residue. Each record gives: J gene, CDR3 length, clone size, V gene, D gene, CDR3 DNA, CDR3 protein. A D gene is named only where the DNA matches it firmly. Where a row states a size, it is once, few, many or the class of an expanded clone; other rows omit it.

>TRBJ2-2|16|NA|TRBV5-1|NA
TGCGCCAGCAGCTTATCCTCCGGGACTCTGTCCGGGGAGCTGTTTTTT
CASSLSSGTLSGELFF
>TRBJ2-3|15|NA|TRBV12-5|NA
TGTGCTAGTGGTAATGGACAGGAGGGAACAGATACGCAGTATTTT
CASGNGQEGTDTQYF
>TRBJ1-3|15|many|TRBV6-6|NA
TGTGCCAGCAGACCCCGGGGAGGGAGTGGAAACACCATATATTTT
CASRPRGGSGNTIYF
>TRBJ1-5|14|NA|TRBV18|TRBD1
TGTGCCAGCTCCCCCGGGACAGGGGACCAGCCCCAGCATTTT
CASSPGTGDQPQHF
>TRBJ2-7|15|NA|TRBV2|NA
TGTGCCAGCAGGGTCCGGGACACCGTTTCCTACGAGCAGTACTTC
CASRVRDTVSYEQYF
>TRBJ2-1|15|NA|TRBV5-1|TRBD2
TGCGCCAGCAGCTTGGAGCTAGCGGGGGGCAATGAGCAGTTCTTC
CASSLELAGGNEQFF
>TRBJ2-5|12|once|TRBV6-2/TRBV6-3|NA
TGTGCCAGCAGTTACTCCGGTTCTACCCAGTACTTC
CASSYSGSTQYF
>TRBJ1-6|13|NA|TRBV18|NA
TGTGCCAGCTCACCTCAGGGCAATTCACCCCTCCACTTT
CASSPQGNSPLHF
>TRBJ1-1|16|NA|TRBV5-4|NA
TGTGCCAGCAGTGCTGGCGGAGCCCCCATGAACACTGAAGCTTTCTTT
CASSAGGAPMNTEAFF
>TRBJ1-4|16|NA|TRBV6-5|TRBD1
TGTGCCAGCAGTTACCGACCGACAGGGGTTGGGGAAAAACTGTTTTTT
CASSYRPTGVGEKLFF
>TRBJ1-2|12|once|TRBV30|NA
TGTGCCTGGAGTGTCCGTTTCTATGGCTACACCTTC
CAWSVRFYGYTF
>TRBJ2-2|15|NA|TRBV5-1|NA
TGCGCCAGCAGCTTGGACTGGACAGCGACCGGGGAGCTGTTTTTT
CASSLDWTATGELFF
>TRBJ2-7|14|NA|TRBV19|NA
TGTGCCAGTAGCCCGAGGGCAGGCTCCTACGAGCAGTACTTC
CASSPRAGSYEQYF
>TRBJ2-7|13|NA|TRBV30|TRBD1
TGTGCCTGGAGAACTCAGGGGGCCGGAGAGCAGTACTTC
CAWRTQGAGEQYF
>TRBJ1-1|16|NA|TRBV7-9|TRBD1
TGTGCCAGCAGCTTAATAGGGGGCCTCATGAACACTGAAGCTTTCTTT
CASSLIGGLMNTEAFF
>TRBJ1-1|15|NA|TRBV5-1|TRBD1
TGCGCCAGCAGCTTGGATACAGGGGCGAACACTGAAGCTTTCTTT
CASSLDTGANTEAFF
>TRBJ2-6|15|NA|TRBV25-1|NA
TGTGCCAGCAGTTCAGGACAGACTGGGGCCAACGTCCTGACTTTC
CASSSGQTGANVLTF
>TRBJ2-5|17|NA|TRBV7-9|NA
TGTGCCAGCAGCTTAGCGCTCGCAGGTCGGGGTAAAGAGACCCAGTACTTC
CASSLALAGRGKETQYF
>TRBJ1-1|12|NA|TRBV12-3/TRBV12-4|NA
TGTGCCAGCAGTTGGCGGGGATCTGAAGCTTTCTTT
CASSWRGSEAFF
>TRBJ1-2|14|few|TRBV7-8|TRBD1
TGTGCCAGCAGCCTAGAAGGGGGCAACTATGGCTACACCTTC
CASSLEGGNYGYTF
>TRBJ1-3|15|NA|TRBV9|NA
TGTGCCAGCAGCGTAATGGAACAGTCTGGAAACACCATATATTTT
CASSVMEQSGNTIYF
>TRBJ2-3|13|NA|TRBV6-5|NA
TGTGCCAGCAGTTATAGTAATACAGATACGCAGTATTTT
CASSYSNTDTQYF
>TRBJ2-7|14|once|TRBV15|NA
TGTGCCACCAGCTGGGATACAGGATCCTACGAGCAGTACTTC
CATSWDTGSYEQYF
>TRBJ2-6|18|NA|TRBV11-2|TRBD2
TGTGCCAGCAGCCCGACTAGCGGGGGACTTACTGGGGCCAACGTCCTGACTTTC
CASSPTSGGLTGANVLTF
>TRBJ1-1|13|NA|TRBV3-1/TRBV3-2|NA
TGTGCCAGCAGCCTCTCGGACAGCACTGAAGCTTTCTTT
CASSLSDSTEAFF
>TRBJ2-2|17|NA|TRBV5-4|TRBD2
TGTGCCAGCAGCTTCAAAGCTAGCGGGGTATACACCGGGGAGCTGTTTTTT
CASSFKASGVYTGELFF
>TRBJ1-1|12|NA|TRBV6-5|NA
TGTGCCAGCAGTTCGTTGACGGGTGAAGCTTTCTTT
CASSSLTGEAFF
>TRBJ2-1|15|NA|TRBV5-4|TRBD2
TGTGCCAGCAGCCCCGGGACTAGCGGATACAATGAGCAGTTCTTC
CASSPGTSGYNEQFF
>TRBJ2-3|16|NA|TRBV5-4|TRBD2
TGTGCCAGCAGCTCTCGAATAGCGGGCTACACAGATACGCAGTATTTT
CASSSRIAGYTDTQYF
>TRBJ1-5|14|NA|TRBV5-8|NA
TGTGCCAGCAGTAGGACACTTGGCACTCAGCCCCAGCATTTT
CASSRTLGTQPQHF
>TRBJ2-3|16|NA|TRBV4-2|TRBD2
TGTGCCAGCAGCCCCCCTAGCGGGGGGGACACAGATACGCAGTATTTT
CASSPPSGGDTDTQYF
>TRBJ1-6|14|NA|TRBV2|NA
TGTGCCAACGGACAACTCCCGACTAATTCACCCCTCCACTTT
CANGQLPTNSPLHF
>TRBJ2-1|14|few|TRBV30|NA
TGTGCCTGGAGTGACCCCCCAGGGTGGAATGAGCAGTTCTTC
CAWSDPPGWNEQFF
>TRBJ1-2|16|NA|TRBV19|NA
TGTGCCAGTAGGACACTCAGTAGCGGGGACCTTTATGGCTACACCTTC
CASRTLSSGDLYGYTF
>TRBJ2-7|16|NA|TRBV4-1|TRBD2
TGCGCCAGCAGCCAGAAGGGACTAGCGGGGACCTACGAGCAGTACTTC
CASSQKGLAGTYEQYF
>TRBJ2-3|14|NA|TRBV7-9|NA
TGTGCCAGCAGCTTCGAGTGGAGCACAGATACGCAGTATTTT
CASSFEWSTDTQYF
>TRBJ1-3|15|NA|TRBV7-2|NA
TGTGCCAGCAGCCGGAGGGGCGTCTCTGGAAACACCATATATTTT
CASSRRGVSGNTIYF
>TRBJ1-1|18|NA|TRBV19|NA
TGTGCCAGTAGTATTCTCTATGAGTTGGGGCGAGGGAACACTGAAGCTTTCTTT
CASSILYELGRGNTEAFF
>TRBJ2-5|16|NA|TRBV9|TRBD2
TGTGCCAGCAGCGCCTTTAGCGGGGGGGCCCAAGAGACCCAGTACTTC
CASSAFSGGAQETQYF
>TRBJ2-5|15|NA|TRBV5-8|TRBD1
TGTGCCAGCAGCTTAGGGACAGGGGGCCAGGAGACCCAGTACTTC
CASSLGTGGQETQYF
>TRBJ2-1|18|once|TRBV6-2/TRBV6-3|NA
TGTGCCAGCAGCCGACGAGGCGGGGGCCCGAGCTCCTACAATGAGCAGTTCTTC
CASSRRGGGPSSYNEQFF
>TRBJ1-6|14|NA|TRBV7-9|NA
TGTGCCAGCAGTTACCGGGAAAATAATTCACCCCTCCACTTT
CASSYRENNSPLHF
>TRBJ1-2|12|NA|TRBV6-5|NA
TGTGCCAGCAGTTACGGGTCGGGTGGCTACACCTTC
CASSYGSGGYTF
>TRBJ2-4|15|NA|TRBV4-1|TRBD1
TGCGCCAGCAGCCACCGGACAGGGTCCAAAAACATTCAGTACTTC
CASSHRTGSKNIQYF
>TRBJ2-3|13|NA|TRBV7-2|NA
TGTGCCAGCAGCTCCGGGGGCACAGATACGCAGTATTTT
CASSSGGTDTQYF
>TRBJ2-1|13|NA|TRBV18|NA
TGTGCCAGCTCTCTAACAGGGCGGAATGAGCAGTTCTTC
CASSLTGRNEQFF
>TRBJ2-4|14|few|TRBV18|NA
TGTGCCAGCTCAGAGGCGGTCGGGGGTAACATTCAGTACTTC
CASSEAVGGNIQYF
>TRBJ1-5|20|NA|TRBV21-1|NA
TGTGCCAGCAGAAAACACGGGTCGGGGGACAGGGGATCTAGCAATCAGCCCCAGCATTTT
CASRKHGSGDRGSSNQPQHF
>TRBJ2-7|14|NA|TRBV6-5|TRBD1
TGTGCCAGCAAACGGGGACAGGCCGCCTACGAGCAGTACTTC
CASKRGQAAYEQYF
>TRBJ2-7|14|NA|TRBV3-1/TRBV3-2|TRBD1
TGTGCCAGCAGTCCCGGGACAGGGGGTAACGAGCAGTACTTC
CASSPGTGGNEQYF
>TRBJ2-2|16|NA|TRBV6-2/TRBV6-3|TRBD2
TGTGCCAGCAGTTACGTTAGCGGGGGAGGCACCGGGGAGCTGTTTTTT
CASSYVSGGGTGELFF
>TRBJ1-2|14|NA|TRBV29-1|NA
TGCAGCGTTGAAGATCTGGCAGGGGCCTATGGCTACACCTTC
CSVEDLAGAYGYTF
>TRBJ2-1|17|NA|TRBV29-1|NA
TGCAGCGTTGATCAAATCAGGGCACGGAGCTCCTACAATGAGCAGTTCTTC
CSVDQIRARSSYNEQFF
>TRBJ1-2|17|NA|TRBV11-3|TRBD1
TGTGCCAGCAGCCCCTCAGCCCGGCAGGGGGAAACTTATGGCTACACCTTC
CASSPSARQGETYGYTF